The sample holds many counts of the clone carrying this T cell receptor beta chain. Its antigen remains unknown. General study findings and limits: Larger-cohort validation covered only one TCR beta V-J rearrangement.

Trimming cost V 4 bases and J 10 bases, with 24 bases left between them. Per the germline V gene, CDR1 is DFQATT and CDR2 is SNEGSKA (reference sequence). CDR3 size: 15 residues. Constant-region reverse primers amplified full-length variable regions, followed by semi-nested Nested Universal Primer A PCR. TCRdb recomputed calls from the 5' RACE reads with MiXCR, one row per CDR3 protein. Among nearly 40,000 distinct CDR3 sequences listed, approximately 17% were seen once. The receptor comes from a female donor with breast cancer. The sequencing sample was made of naive CD4+ T cells sorted from a lymph node. Subset given: naive CD4+ T cells, CD4+CD45RA+CD25-. The chain combines TRBV20-1 with TRBJ2-3, with D perhaps matching TRBD1 (6 bases). CDR3 protein: CSANPALQGPGSQYF. The CDR3 nucleotides read TGCAGTGCTAACCCCGCCTTACAGGGCCCCGGGTCGCAGTATTTT.